The rows below give T cell receptor beta chains drawn from one sample of a study of monozygotic twins with inflammatory bowel disease. TCRdb re-called the 5' RACE reads and gives one entry per CDR3 protein, without DNA. The clone table shows approximately 390,000 distinct CDR3 sequences, with the ten largest holding around 2.5%. The sample was blood. All receptors derive from a human donor with ulcerative colitis or Crohn's disease, or a healthy co-twin of an affected twin (not recorded which). Both conserved end residues are part of each CDR3.

>TRBV15|TRBJ2-4
CATSRDNGNKYF
>TRBV4-1|TRBJ2-1
CASTGTRGGDNEQFF
>TRBV12-3/TRBV12-4|TRBJ2-7
CASRSGQGSYEQYF
>TRBV20-1|TRBJ1-2
CSASDRFYGYTF
>TRBV6-1|TRBJ1-4
CASSESGGQGREKLFF
>TRBV19|TRBJ1-1
CASRDTVPTEAFF
>TRBV7-7|TRBJ2-3
CASSLGSGGPTDTQYF
>TRBV20-1|TRBJ2-3
CSARDWRQGALSTDTQYF
>TRBV24-1|TRBJ2-4
CATSGGQGKNIQYF
>TRBV21-1|TRBJ2-7
CASSKKGVAYEQYF
>TRBV30|TRBJ2-1
CAWNGQGYNEQFF
>TRBV18|TRBJ2-5
CASSPREGARQETQYF